This T cell receptor (beta chain) was found in a study of blood T cell repertoires in COVID-19 (dated by TCRdb to between 2020 and 2021). Turning to the overall study: Collaborator samples came from the United States, Italy and Spain and covered acute and convalescent phases of COVID-19. Sample metadata almost always included a de-identified subject ID, COVID-19 status, age in years and sex. The prospective study material was composed of cDNA or gDNA derived from T cells, B-cell-depleted T cells, or PBMCs. The repertoires were released in a freely available public database meant as a resource for research on the immune response to SARS-CoV-2. HLA class I and class II types, where available, came from metadata supplied by the sample provider rather than from assay-based typing. Subjects who had been exposed to COVID-19, were actively infected with it, or had recovered from it provided the deeply sampled blood TCRbeta repertoires that made up the dataset. The samples were drawn from the first 160 participants of the ongoing ImmuneRACE study and from 950 to 1,500 subjects provided by 6 global collaborators. Paper-wide results and their limitations: How much clinical and demographic metadata was included differed by source and by participant, and the metadata was provided uncurated.

About this clone: It has no known antigen specificity. Base quality data are lacking; no much larger clone is found one base away.

From the cysteine through the phenylalanine, the CDR3 covers 16 amino acids. Only CDR3 DNA remains: 48 bases, in frame from the first base. Trimming accounts for 5 bases at V and 0 bases at J, while the number of junction bases matched to no gene is 6. The germline V gene specifies MDHEN as CDR1 and SYDVKM as CDR2. The immunoSEQ Assay, a bias-controlled multiplex PCR, was used to amplify TCRbeta CDR3 regions from genomic DNA. The authors' analysis ran thus. The number of nucleated cells in each sample was estimated from the amplification of reference gene primers within the assay. To quantify the absolute abundance of each unique TCRbeta CDR3 rearrangement, sequence reads were collapsed and filtered. Productive Simpson clonality was computed per sample as the square root of Simpson's diversity index over productive rearrangements. The clones in this table, taken by TCRdb from immuneACCESS, are in-frame only. Not every clone is retained; where verified, under half of the shortfall comes from an unresolved V gene, and the cause of the rest is unknown. That table furnishes V, J and clone size, whereas the DNA furnished D and trimming. The sample has about 150,000 clones on record, 88% of them singletons. The ten largest clones capture under 2.5% of the sample.

Collaborating institutions collected whole blood in K2EDTA tubes following their own protocols. For TCRbeta analysis, collaborators shipped samples as frozen whole blood, isolated PBMCs, or DNA extracted from either of those sample types. The clonotype comes from a woman aged 70-85 years with acute or convalescent COVID-19. The chain links TRBV28 with TRBJ1-3, and 8 bases in between align with TRBD1. Sequencing was done on a sample of peripheral blood. The CDR3 here reads CASSAGTGGSGNTIYF. The nucleotide sequence reads as follows: TGTGCCAGCAGTGCCGGGACAGGTGGCTCTGGAAACACCATATATTTT.